The 26 T cell receptor beta chains below were found in one sample sequenced in a study of blood T cell repertoires in COVID-19. Measured with immunoSEQ multiplex PCR; TCRdb has only the in-frame clones, and not every one. The table shows about 300,000 clones, with 75% to 95% occurring only once. The sample consisted of peripheral blood. The receptor set was obtained from a woman aged 25 to 39 with COVID-19, enrolled during active disease.

The chain couples TRBV27 to TRBJ2-3, with D perhaps matching TRBD1 (6 bases). Germline V CDR1 and CDR2: MNHEY, SMNVEV (reference sequence). The CDR3 extends over 15 amino acids. V lost 6 bases and J lost 0, with 13 bases in between. The CDR3 DNA follows: TGTGCCAGCAGAAACAGGGTTACTAGCACAGATACGCAGTATTTT. Translation: CASRNRVTSTDTQYF.

The sample holds a few counts of this clone. V is TRBV19 and J is TRBJ1-5; no firm D call. CDR1 and CDR2 (germline): LNHDA, SQIVND (reference sequence). V was shortened by 0 bases and J by 11 bases, with 11 bases between the two germline ends. The CDR3 runs to 13 residues. CDR3 sequence reads: CASSIDSAGSQHF. In DNA form, the CDR3 reads TGTGCCAGTAGTATAGATTCGGCGGGGTCCCAGCATTTT. Full variable domain (outside the CDR3, taken from reference TRBV19 and TRBJ1-5): DGGITQSPKYLFRKEGQNVTLSCEQNLNHDAMYWYRQDPGQGLRLIYYSQIVNDFQKGDIAEGYSVSREKKESFPLTVTSAQKNPTAFYLCASSIDSAGSQHFGDGTRLSIL.

This chain connects TRBV5-1 to TRBJ1-1; D may be TRBD1 (6 bases). Germline V gene lookup returns CDR1 SGHRS and CDR2 YFSETQ. The V end lost 4 bases, the J end lost 3 bases, and 13 bases lay between the germline ends. This CDR3 has 14 amino acids. DNA of the CDR3: TGCGCCAGCAGCCCGGGACATACCGACACTGAAGCTTTCTTT. Its protein product is CASSPGHTDTEAFF.

The chain has TRBV29-1 and TRBJ2-1; weak D call: TRBD2 (5 bases). The CDR3 is 13 amino acids. V was clipped by 4 bases and J by 8 bases, with 15 bases between them. Germline V gene sequence: CDR1 SQVTM, CDR2 ANQGSEA. CDR3 sequence reads: CSVGTPISDEQFF. The CDR3 DNA sequence: TGCAGCGTTGGGACTCCTATTTCGGATGAGCAGTTCTTC.

This rearrangement joins TRBV30 to TRBJ1-4; D is ambiguous. The CDR3 is 12 amino acids. Trimming stripped 0 bases from V and 5 bases from J, with 4 bases between. The germline V gene encodes CDR1 GTSNPN and CDR2 SVGIG (reference sequence). The CDR3 protein is CAWSVSNEKLFF. The DNA of the CDR3 is TGTGCCTGGAGTGTCTCCAATGAAAAACTGTTTTTT. Filled out from reference TRBV30 and TRBJ1-4, the complete variable domain reads SQTIHQWPATLVQPVGSPLSLECTVEGTSNPNLYWYRQAAGRGLQLLFYSVGIGQISSEVPQNLSASRPQDRQFILSSKKLLLSDSGFYLCAWSVSNEKLFFGSGTQLSVL.

V and J are TRBV11-2 and TRBJ1-1; 7 bases match TRBD1. The ends lost 5 bases at V and 7 bases at J; junction bases unmatched: 10. In germline, CDR1 is SGHAT, CDR2 FQNNGV. There are 14 residues in the CDR3. In nucleotides, the CDR3 is TGTGCCAGCAGCCCCGGGACAGCCCTGCTTGAAGCTTTCTTT. Its translation: CASSPGTALLEAFF. Drawing the rest from reference TRBV11-2 and TRBJ1-1, the complete variable domain is EAGVAQSPRYKIIEKRQSVAFWCNPISGHATLYWYQQILGQGPKLLIQFQNNGVVDDSQLPKDRFSAERLKGVDSTLKIQPAKLEDSAVYLCASSPGTALLEAFFGQGTRLTVV.

The genes are TRBV7-2 and TRBJ2-7, with 7 bases identical to TRBD1. J lost 6 bases, V lost 4 bases, and 9 bases had no gene match. The germline gives CDR1 SGHTA, CDR2 FQGNSA. The CDR3 is 14 residues long. The CDR3: CASSSRAGGREQYF. The CDR3 coding sequence is TGTGCCAGCAGCTCCCGGGCAGGGGGTCGCGAGCAGTACTTC.

This sequence joins TRBV7-2 and TRBJ1-1; D gene uncertain. The length of the CDR3 is 15 residues. Germline V gene lookup returns CDR1 SGHTA and CDR2 FQGNSA. V was clipped by 5 bases and J by 0 bases, with 13 bases between them. CDR3 nucleotides: TGTGCCAGCAGCAGAGGGTCGGTTATGAACACTGAAGCTTTCTTT. This codes for CASSRGSVMNTEAFF.

J is TRBJ1-1 and V is TRBV21-1; the DNA was not used to check the table's D call, TRBD1. TRBV21-1 is a pseudogene locus. The CDR3 contains 16 residues. As DNA, the CDR3 is TGTGCCAGCAGCAAACAGCAGGGGGCAGGGGGCACTGAAGCTTTCTTT. This translates into CASSKQQGAGGTEAFF.

V is TRBV5-1 and J is TRBJ1-1, with TRBD1 matching 7 bases. In germline, CDR1 is SGHRS, CDR2 YFSETQ. Germline trimming cut 4 bases from V and 2 bases from J; bases unmatched to any gene: 8. The CDR3 spans 15 residues. CDR3 sequence (DNA): TGCGCCAGCAGCGTAAAGACAGGGAGTAACACTGAAGCTTTCTTT. Protein sequence: CASSVKTGSNTEAFF. Combining the CDR3 with reference TRBV5-1 and TRBJ1-1 gives the whole variable domain KAGVTQTPRYLIKTRGQQVTLSCSPISGHRSVSWYQQTPGQGLQFLFEYFSETQRNKGNFPGRFSGRQFSNSRSEMNVSTLELGDSALYLCASSVKTGSNTEAFFGQGTRLTVV.

The chain carries TRBV5-6 and TRBJ2-7, with TRBD1 matching over 7 bases. The trim removed 1 base at V and 2 bases at J, leaving 3 bases unmatched. The CDR3 length is 14 residues. Germline CDR1 and CDR2: SGHDT and YYEEEE. The CDR3 reads CASSLWDRPYEQYF. DNA for the CDR3: TGTGCCAGCAGCTTGTGGGACAGACCCTACGAGCAGTACTTC.

The chain is built from TRBV7-9 and TRBJ2-7; 12 bases agree with TRBD2. Germline CDR1 is SEHNR and CDR2 is FQNEAQ (reference sequence). This CDR3 contains 16 residues. V shed 5 bases, J shed 1 base, and the junction held 6 bases outside the gene matches. CDR3 protein: CASSGGLAGMSYEQYF. The CDR3 nucleotides are TGTGCCAGCAGCGGCGGACTAGCGGGAATGTCCTACGAGCAGTACTTC.

The J gene is TRBJ1-3, the V gene TRBV20-1; no definite D call. CDR3 size: 14 residues. V dropped 3 bases and J dropped 0 bases, with 9 bases sitting between them. The germline V gene has CDR1 DFQATT and CDR2 SNEGSKA (reference sequence). CDR3 residues: CSASLGHSGNTIYF. The CDR3 nucleotides read TGCAGTGCTAGTTTGGGCCACTCTGGAAACACCATATATTTT.

V gene TRBV9 combines with J gene TRBJ2-5; 8 bases match TRBD1. Germline-derived CDR1 and CDR2 are SGDLS and YYNGEE. The CDR3 covers 15 residues. J lost 5 bases, V lost 0 bases, and 6 bases had no gene match. CDR3 loop: CASSVAGGGVETQYF. CDR3 nucleotides: TGTGCCAGCAGCGTAGCAGGGGGCGGAGTGGAGACCCAGTACTTC.

Comment on this clone: Other DNA sequences in this specimen translate into the identical CDR3. The CDR3 nucleotides are TGTGCCAGTAGTACAGGGCTAAATCAGCCCCAGCATTTT. Translating it yields CASSTGLNQPQHF. The chain couples TRBV19 to TRBJ1-5; D possibly corresponds to TRBD1 (5 bases). The V gene lost 4 bases and the J gene lost 4 bases, with 8 bases spanning the gap. This CDR3 has 13 residues. The V gene's germline CDR1 is LNHDA and CDR2 SQIVND (reference sequence).

The V gene is TRBV30, the J gene TRBJ1-2; 10 bases line up with TRBD1. The germline V gene has CDR1 GTSNPN and CDR2 SVGIG (reference sequence). V shed 0 bases, J shed 0 bases, and the junction held 7 bases outside the gene matches. CDR3 size: 17 residues. The CDR3 DNA sequence: TGTGCCTGGAGTGTACCGGACAGGGGGTGGGCTAACTATGGCTACACCTTC. Amino acid sequence: CAWSVPDRGWANYGYTF.

This clone was seen a few times. In nucleotides, the CDR3 is TGCGCCAGCAGCTTGTCAGACAGTGGCAATCAGCCCCAGCATTTT. The encoded protein is CASSLSDSGNQPQHF. The chain joins TRBV5-1 to TRBJ1-5, with D possibly TRBD1 on 5 matching bases. Germline V gives CDR1 SGHRS, CDR2 YFSETQ. The V end lost 1 base, the J end lost 2 bases, and 10 bases lay between the germline ends. The CDR3 consists of 15 residues.

The chain carries TRBV28 and TRBJ2-7; 7 bases are a match to TRBD1. Germline loops: CDR1 MDHEN, CDR2 SYDVKM. V shed 8 bases, J shed 6 bases, and the junction held 10 bases outside the gene matches. The CDR3 spans 13 residues. The CDR3 nucleotides read TGTGCCAGCCAAGGGACAGTCGGCGGCGAGCAGTACTTC. It is translated as CASQGTVGGEQYF.

The chain joins TRBV5-1 to TRBJ2-5; D not certain. CDR1 and CDR2 from the germline V gene are SGHRS and YFSETQ. The V gene lost 6 bases and the J gene lost 1 base, with 10 bases spanning the gap. The CDR3 runs 13 residues. This CDR3 is CASNPTPQETQYF. The CDR3 DNA follows: TGCGCCAGCAATCCGACACCCCAAGAGACCCAGTACTTC.

The rearrangement links TRBV30 to TRBJ2-1; D might be TRBD2 (6 bases). Germline V CDR1 and CDR2: GTSNPN, SVGIG (reference sequence). V was cut by 0 bases and J by 6 bases, with 12 bases left in between. The CDR3 has 14 residues. CDR3 coding DNA: TGTGCCTGGAGTGTATGGGAGGCGGTCAATGAGCAGTTCTTC. Translating gives CAWSVWEAVNEQFF. Full variable domain (rest looked up from reference TRBV30 and TRBJ2-1): SQTIHQWPATLVQPVGSPLSLECTVEGTSNPNLYWYRQAAGRGLQLLFYSVGIGQISSEVPQNLSASRPQDRQFILSSKKLLLSDSGFYLCAWSVWEAVNEQFFGPGTRLTVL.

The chain combines TRBV5-1 with TRBJ2-7; TRBD2 is a possible D gene (7 bases). V lost 4 bases to trimming and J lost 6 bases, with 17 bases between them. Germline assignment: CDR1 SGHRS and CDR2 YFSETQ. The CDR3 is 14 residues long. Here the CDR3 DNA reads TGCGCCAGCAGCCTGGGGGCGGGAGAGAGCGAGCAGTACTTC. Translation gives CASSLGAGESEQYF. Based on the CDR3 plus reference TRBV5-1 and TRBJ2-7, the full variable domain is KAGVTQTPRYLIKTRGQQVTLSCSPISGHRSVSWYQQTPGQGLQFLFEYFSETQRNKGNFPGRFSGRQFSNSRSEMNVSTLELGDSALYLCASSLGAGESEQYFGPGTRLTVT.

V is TRBV5-4 and J is TRBJ2-7; 8 nucleotides agree with TRBD1. Germline V gives CDR1 SGHNT, CDR2 YYREEE (reference sequence). J lost 0 bases, V lost 3 bases, and 8 bases had no gene match. This CDR3 has 16 amino acids. CDR3 loop: CASSSSLGTGSYEQYF. CDR3 nucleotide sequence: TGTGCCAGCAGCTCCTCCCTCGGGACAGGCTCCTACGAGCAGTACTTC.

The rearrangement joins TRBV9 to TRBJ1-2; the D is unclear. The length of the CDR3 is 13 residues. V was shortened by 2 bases and J by 0 bases, with 5 bases between the two germline ends. The V gene's germline CDR1 is SGDLS and CDR2 YYNGEE. The CDR3 DNA sequence: TGTGCCAGCAGCGTCGTAGCTAACTATGGCTACACCTTC. Residues: CASSVVANYGYTF.

The chain uses TRBV3-1 (or the pseudogene TRBV3-2) and TRBJ2-7; TRBD1 aligns across 11 bases. Germline CDR1 is LGHDT and CDR2 is YNNKEL (reference sequence). This CDR3 comprises 15 residues. After removal of 4 bases from V and 3 bases from J, the junction contained 5 bases not matched to a gene. Written as DNA, the CDR3 is TGTGCCAGCAGCCCCCGGACAGGGGGCAACTACGAGCAGTACTTC. It translates to CASSPRTGGNYEQYF.

The V call is TRBV19, the J call TRBJ2-1; 7 bases are a match to TRBD2. The V gene's germline CDR1 is LNHDA and CDR2 SQIVND (reference sequence). J gave up 3 bases and V 4 bases, and 0 bases lay outside the gene matches. This CDR3 is 13 amino acids long. The CDR3 reads CASSTSGYNEQFF. The CDR3 nucleotides are TGTGCCAGTAGTACTAGCGGCTACAATGAGCAGTTCTTC.

This chain uses TRBV19 with TRBJ2-2; D call uncertain. CDR3 size: 15 residues. Per germline, CDR1 LNHDA and CDR2 SQIVND (reference sequence). V was clipped by 7 bases and J by 0 bases, with 12 bases between them. In DNA form, the CDR3 reads TGTGCCAGTAATAGATACCCTACGAACACCGGGGAGCTGTTTTTT. Translated: CASNRYPTNTGELFF.